Listed below are T cell receptor beta chains from one sample, sequenced in a study of blood T cell repertoires in COVID-19. Sequenced by immunoSEQ multiplex PCR; TCRdb stores in-frame clones only, minus some. The repertoire includes 250,000 to 300,000 clones, roughly 88% of them detected once, and approximately 2.5% sits in the top ten. The sequencing sample was made of PBMCs or T cells enriched from blood (not recorded which). All receptors derive from a woman aged 40 to 50 with acute COVID-19. CDR3s include the opening cysteine and the closing phenylalanine or tryptophan. The order of the fields is clone size, V gene, D gene, J gene, CDR3 protein, CDR3 DNA. D genes are given only for firm matches. A row's size may be missing; if present it is once, few, many or a size class.

.	TRBV9	.	TRBJ1-2	CASSGQPNYGYTF	TGTGCCAGCAGCGGACAGCCTAACTATGGCTACACCTTC
.	TRBV24-1	TRBD2	TRBJ2-3	CATSDRLAGGPRDTQYF	TGTGCCACCAGTGATAGACTAGCGGGGGGGCCGAGAGATACGCAGTATTTT
.	TRBV7-9	TRBD1	TRBJ1-6	CASSFEGAYSPLHF	TGTGCCAGCAGCTTTGAGGGGGCGTATTCACCCCTCCACTTT
.	TRBV29-1	.	TRBJ2-7	CSVVIRSISYEQYF	TGCAGCGTTGTCATTCGGAGTATCTCCTACGAGCAGTACTTC
.	TRBV2	TRBD1	TRBJ1-3	CASNQAARGLPGNTIYF	TGTGCCAGCAACCAGGCCGCCAGGGGGCTTCCCGGAAACACCATATATTTT
.	TRBV6-4	.	TRBJ1-1	CASSVHSGTEAFF	TGTGCCAGCAGTGTTCATTCGGGCACTGAAGCTTTCTTT
.	TRBV5-1	.	TRBJ1-4	CASSLTGQPFNEKLFF	TGCGCCAGCAGCTTGACAGGACAGCCTTTTAATGAAAAACTGTTTTTT
.	TRBV11-3	.	TRBJ2-7	CASSTSGDLFYEQYF	TGTGCCAGCAGCACCTCAGGGGACCTCTTCTACGAGCAGTACTTC
.	TRBV6-5	.	TRBJ2-3	CASSFGGPSTDTQYF	TGTGCCAGCAGTTTCGGGGGGCCGAGCACAGATACGCAGTATTTT
once	TRBV2	TRBD1	TRBJ1-4	CASSRGQGGTNEKLFF	TGTGCCAGCAGTCGGGGACAGGGGGGAACTAATGAAAAACTGTTTTTT
.	TRBV9	TRBD1	TRBJ2-4	CASSAGTGLAKNIQYF	TGTGCCAGCAGCGCCGGGACAGGGCTAGCCAAAAACATTCAGTACTTC
.	TRBV7-9	TRBD1	TRBJ1-1	CASSLGTGGIPEAFF	TGTGCCAGCAGCTTAGGCACAGGGGGGATACCTGAAGCTTTCTTT
.	TRBV29-1	.	TRBJ1-1	CSGGQGMNTEAFF	TGCAGCGGTGGCCAGGGCATGAACACTGAAGCTTTCTTT
.	TRBV13	TRBD2	TRBJ2-1	CASSRERGTLFF	TGTGCCAGCAGCCGGGAGCGGGGGACTTTATTCTTC
.	TRBV9	.	TRBJ1-6	CASSATGASGSNSPLHF	TGTGCCAGCAGCGCGACAGGAGCCTCCGGGTCTAATTCACCCCTCCACTTT
.	TRBV7-6	.	TRBJ1-4	CASSLSSVGPTTNEKLFF	TGTGCCAGCAGCTTATCTTCCGTGGGGCCCACAACTAATGAAAAACTGTTTTTT
.	TRBV5-4	TRBD2	TRBJ2-5	CASSLGAGGTETQYF	TGTGCCAGCAGCTTGGGCGCGGGAGGCACAGAGACCCAGTACTTC
.	TRBV5-6	.	TRBJ1-3	CASSLTNTIYF	TGTGCCAGCAGCTTGACTAACACCATATATTTT
.	TRBV20-1	.	TRBJ2-3	CSASSPGTQYF	TGCAGTGCTAGTTCCCCGGGTACGCAGTATTTT
.	TRBV19	TRBD1	TRBJ2-1	CASSLRTGSYNEQFF	TGTGCCAGTAGTCTTCGGACAGGGTCCTACAATGAGCAGTTCTTC
.	TRBV25-1	.	TRBJ2-2	CASRREMDTGELFF	TGTGCCAGCCGCAGGGAAATGGACACCGGGGAGCTGTTTTTT
.	TRBV30	.	TRBJ2-3	CACITSTDTQYF	TGTGCCTGCATTACAAGCACAGATACGCAGTATTTT
.	TRBV27	TRBD2	TRBJ2-1	CASRPSGREVQFF	TGTGCCAGCAGGCCCTCGGGGCGGGAGGTGCAGTTCTTC
.	TRBV11-2	TRBD1	TRBJ1-1	CASSPVPGDRQNTEAFF	TGTGCCAGCAGCCCCGTCCCAGGGGACAGACAGAACACTGAAGCTTTCTTT
.	TRBV29-1	TRBD1	TRBJ1-1	CSMSRDRLNTEAFF	TGCAGCATGTCTCGGGACAGACTGAACACTGAAGCTTTCTTT
.	TRBV6-5	.	TRBJ2-2	CASSYGLSNTGELFF	TGTGCCAGCAGTTATGGGCTATCGAACACCGGGGAGCTGTTTTTT
.	TRBV18	.	TRBJ2-3	CASSQITADTQYF	TGTGCCAGCTCACAAATTACAGCAGATACGCAGTATTTT
.	TRBV13	TRBD2	TRBJ2-1	CASSLGLSGRAYNEQFF	TGTGCCAGCAGCTTAGGGCTTAGCGGGAGGGCCTACAATGAGCAGTTCTTC
.	TRBV24-1	.	TRBJ2-7	CATSGPGHPSRTHEQYF	TGTGCCACCAGTGGTCCGGGACACCCTTCCCGTACCCACGAGCAGTACTTC
.	TRBV11-2	.	TRBJ2-3	CASSLDREVTQYF	TGTGCCAGCAGCTTAGACAGGGAGGTCACGCAGTATTTT
.	TRBV28	TRBD1	TRBJ2-7	CASSFVWGQGAFSYEQYF	TGTGCCAGCAGTTTTGTTTGGGGACAGGGGGCGTTCTCCTACGAGCAGTACTTC
.	TRBV7-9	TRBD1	TRBJ1-6	CASSSSGTGIKPLHF	TGTGCCAGCAGCTCTTCCGGGACAGGAATAAAGCCCCTCCACTTT
.	TRBV7-9	TRBD2	TRBJ2-3	CASSPTGGGTDTQYF	TGTGCCAGCAGCCCTACCGGGGGGGGCACAGATACGCAGTATTTT
.	TRBV19	TRBD1	TRBJ2-1	CASSMTGGAYNEQFF	TGTGCCAGTAGTATGACAGGGGGCGCCTACAATGAGCAGTTCTTC
.	TRBV3-1/TRBV3-2	TRBD1	TRBJ1-5	CASSDRVTSPNQPQHF	TGTGCCAGCAGCGACAGGGTGACTAGTCCCAATCAGCCCCAGCATTTT
.	TRBV30	TRBD2	TRBJ2-5	CAWKIAGGSQETQYF	TGTGCCTGGAAAATAGCGGGGGGGTCTCAAGAGACCCAGTACTTC
.	TRBV9	TRBD2	TRBJ2-3	CASSALLAGEADTQYF	TGTGCCAGCAGCGCGCTTCTAGCGGGAGAGGCAGATACGCAGTATTTT
.	TRBV7-9	TRBD1	TRBJ1-4	CASSPGDSLNEKLFF	TGTGCCAGCAGCCCCGGGGACAGCCTCAATGAAAAACTGTTTTTT
.	TRBV7-9	TRBD1	TRBJ2-2	CASSSQGALAGELFF	TGTGCCAGCAGTTCCCAGGGGGCGCTGGCCGGGGAGCTGTTTTTT
once	TRBV5-1	.	TRBJ1-5	CASSLSGIRDQPQHF	TGCGCCAGCAGCTTGTCAGGGATTCGGGATCAGCCCCAGCATTTT
.	TRBV30	.	TRBJ1-1	CAWSVGRQAIDAFF	TGTGCCTGGAGTGTGGGGCGGCAGGCGATAGACGCTTTCTTT
.	TRBV2	TRBD1	TRBJ1-4	CASRISGQGTEKLFF	TGTGCCAGCAGAATATCTGGACAGGGTACTGAAAAACTGTTTTTT
.	TRBV11-3	.	TRBJ1-2	CASSLVHRFGEDGYTF	TGTGCCAGCAGCTTAGTTCACCGCTTCGGGGAGGATGGCTACACCTTC
.	TRBV16	TRBD1	TRBJ1-5	CASSLGTGISNQPQHF	TGTGCCAGCAGCCTTGGGACAGGGATAAGCAATCAGCCCCAGCATTTT
.	TRBV27	.	TRBJ1-1	CASSSKRGGNTEAFF	TGTGCCAGCAGTTCTAAACGGGGGGGGAACACTGAAGCTTTCTTT
once	TRBV6-5	.	TRBJ1-2	CASSSPGGYTF	TGTGCCAGCAGTTCCCCCGGGGGCTACACCTTC
.	TRBV28	TRBD1	TRBJ1-1	CASTTTGDRTAGTEAFF	TGTGCCAGCACCACTACCGGGGACAGGACGGCTGGCACTGAAGCTTTCTTT
few	TRBV9	.	TRBJ2-2	CASSEGTGVLTGELFF	TGTGCCAGCAGCGAGGGCACGGGGGTTCTCACCGGGGAGCTGTTTTTT
.	TRBV11-1	TRBD1	TRBJ1-3	CASSFLGQGARNTIYF	TGTGCCAGCAGCTTTCTTGGACAGGGGGCGCGGAACACCATATATTTT
.	TRBV24-1	.	TRBJ2-7	CATSDGDMEQYF	TGTGCCACCAGTGACGGGGACATGGAGCAGTACTTC
.	TRBV11-3	.	TRBJ2-7	CASSWGLYEQYF	TGTGCCAGCAGCTGGGGACTTTACGAGCAGTACTTC